The 24 T cell receptor beta chains listed next were all sequenced from one sample in a study of cytomegalovirus exposure and HLA in healthy donors. Only in-frame clones appear in the TCRdb table, and some are missing; sequencing was by immunoSEQ multiplex PCR. The sample comprises about 65,000 clones, 85% to 95% of which are singletons, and 4.4% rests with the top ten. The source material was PBMCs. All receptors come from a man in his late teens or twenties in good health and CMV-seropositive.

The CDR3 region is CASSQASGYGGIYEQYF. The CDR3 DNA reads as TGCGCCAGCAGCCAAGCGAGCGGGTACGGGGGAATCTACGAGCAGTACTTC. V usage is TRBV4-1 and J usage is TRBJ2-7, with D maybe TRBD2 (6 bases). Germline V gene data show CDR1 as MGHRA and CDR2 as YSYEKL. The CDR3 is 17 amino acids. V dropped 1 base and J dropped 3 bases, with 19 bases sitting between them.

V gene TRBV11-2 combines with J gene TRBJ2-7; D not certain. V was cut by 4 bases and J by 0 bases, with 19 bases left in between. The CDR3 has 17 amino acids. Germline values: CDR1 SGHAT, CDR2 FQNNGV. The CDR3 here is CASSSSFRVAISYEQYF. In nucleotides, the CDR3 is TGTGCCAGCAGCTCTTCCTTCCGGGTCGCAATCTCCTACGAGCAGTACTTC.

The chain uses TRBV2 and TRBJ2-1; no reliable D call. V lost 3 bases, J lost 0 bases, and 9 bases lay in between. Germline CDR1 reads SNHLY; CDR2 reads FYNNEI. The CDR3 covers 15 residues. The CDR3 DNA sequence: TGTGCCAGCAGTGAGTGGTCTAGCTCCTACAATGAGCAGTTCTTC. This translates into CASSEWSSSYNEQFF. The whole variable domain, remainder taken from reference TRBV2 and TRBJ2-1, is EPEVTQTPSHQVTQMGQEVILRCVPISNHLYFYWYRQILGQKVEFLVSFYNNEISEKSEIFDDQFSVERPDGSNFTLKIRSTKLEDSAMYFCASSEWSSSYNEQFFGPGTRLTVL.

This chain connects TRBV19 to TRBJ1-3; possible D gene TRBD1, 5 bases. The CDR3 spans 15 residues. The germline CDR1 and CDR2 sequences are LNHDA and SQIVND (reference sequence). V dropped 10 bases and J dropped 4 bases, with 20 bases sitting between them. In nucleotides, the CDR3 is TGTGCCATTCTCCAACGGGGGTTCGCGGGAAACACCATATATTTT. Translating gives CAILQRGFAGNTIYF.

The chain joins TRBV10-3 to TRBJ2-7, with D possibly TRBD2 on 5 matching bases. Trimming took 4 bases from V and 3 from J, leaving 16 bases between them. Germline V gene lookup returns CDR1 ENHRY and CDR2 SYGVKD. The CDR3 loop spans 15 amino acids. CDR3 DNA: TGTGCCATCAGTGGCCTATCGCTAGCCAACTACGAGCAGTACTTC. Amino acids: CAISGLSLANYEQYF.

This clone has only one observation. The chain recombines TRBV27 with TRBJ2-3, with D unclear. The germline gives CDR1 MNHEY, CDR2 SMNVEV (reference sequence). CDR3 size: 13 residues. Trimming stripped 5 bases from V and 1 base from J, with 7 bases between. CDR3 amino acids: CASSLLGTDTQYF. In nucleotides, the CDR3 is TGTGCCAGCAGTCTTCTCGGCACAGATACGCAGTATTTT.

The V call is TRBV28, the J call TRBJ1-2, with 9 bases lining up with TRBD1. V shed 7 bases and J 7 bases; nucleotides not matched to a gene: 10. The CDR3 contains 14 residues. The germline CDR1 and CDR2 sequences are MDHEN and SYDVKM. CDR3 nucleotides: TGTGCCAGCACCACCCCCGGGACAGGGTTTGGCTACACCTTC. Amino acid sequence: CASTTPGTGFGYTF.

The table lists this clone with a count of one. V and J are TRBV10-1 and TRBJ2-3, with a possible D match to TRBD1 (6 bases). The CDR3 length is 16 residues. CDR1 WNHNN and CDR2 SYGVQD come from the germline V gene (reference sequence). The V end was cut by 5 bases, the J end by 2 bases, with 17 bases between. CDR3 DNA: TGCGCCAGCAGTAAAAACAGGGCTCGGAACACAGATACGCAGTATTTT. Amino acids: CASSKNRARNTDTQYF.

This chain joins TRBV7-9 and TRBJ1-5; D remains ambiguous. The CDR3 consists of 13 residues. The V end lost 1 base, the J end lost 5 bases, and 6 bases lay between the germline ends. The germline V gene encodes CDR1 SEHNR and CDR2 FQNEAQ (reference sequence). This chain's CDR3 is CASSLGSDQPQHF. The CDR3 nucleotides are TGTGCCAGCAGCTTAGGTTCCGATCAGCCCCAGCATTTT.

The chain carries TRBV21-1 and TRBJ1-2. TRBV21-1 is listed as a pseudogene. This CDR3 region has 15 residues. CDR3 nucleotide sequence: TGTGCCAGCAGCAAATATGCGGGGAAAGGCTATGGCTACACCTTC. This codes for CASSKYAGKGYGYTF.

V gene TRBV10-3 combines with J gene TRBJ1-4; TRBD1 might be the D (5 bases). V lost 10 bases and J 3 bases, leaving 12 bases between the germline ends. Germline assignment: CDR1 ENHRY and CDR2 SYGVKD. The CDR3 is made up of 13 amino acids. CDR3 loop: CATATASNEKLFF. In DNA form, the CDR3 reads TGTGCCACGGCGACAGCTTCTAATGAAAAACTGTTTTTT.

This sequence joins TRBV2 and TRBJ2-7, with TRBD1 identical over 9 bases. J lost 2 bases, V lost 2 bases, and 4 bases had no gene match. Germline CDR1 SNHLY, CDR2 FYNNEI. The CDR3 has 15 amino acids. CDR3 coding DNA: TGTGCCAGCAGTGAACGGGACAGGGTACCCTACGAGCAGTACTTC. Residues: CASSERDRVPYEQYF.

This rearrangement joins TRBV20-1 to TRBJ2-2, with TRBD1 as a possible D gene (6 bases). The CDR3 totals 11 residues. Germline CDR1 is DFQATT and CDR2 is SNEGSKA (reference sequence). CDR3 in amino acids: CRLDSDGELFF. In nucleotides, the CDR3 is TGCAGATTGGACAGCGACGGGGAGCTGTTTTTT.

This sequence joins TRBV4-2 and TRBJ2-3; 9 bases are a match to TRBD2. Germline V gene data show CDR1 as LGHNA and CDR2 as YNFKEQ. This CDR3 spans 17 amino acids. V dropped 0 bases and J dropped 3; count of bases not matched to a gene: 7. The CDR3 sequence: CASSQEEASGMTDTQYF. DNA for the CDR3: TGTGCCAGCAGCCAAGAAGAGGCTAGCGGGATGACAGATACGCAGTATTTT.

This chain connects TRBV27 to TRBJ2-5; no firm D call. V lost 6 bases and J lost 5, with 13 bases in between. Germline V gives CDR1 MNHEY, CDR2 SMNVEV (reference sequence). This CDR3 has 13 amino acids. The chain's CDR3 is CASSTKGRETQYF. DNA of the CDR3: TGTGCCAGCAGCACTAAAGGCCGGGAGACCCAGTACTTC.

The rearrangement links TRBV10-3 to TRBJ2-3; D might be TRBD1 (6 bases). The V gene lost 7 bases and the J gene lost 0 bases, with 8 bases spanning the gap. This CDR3 has 13 amino acids. Germline-derived CDR1 and CDR2 are ENHRY and SYGVKD. The DNA of the CDR3 is TGTGCCATCAAAGGACAGAGCACAGATACGCAGTATTTT. Translated: CAIKGQSTDTQYF.

The chain uses TRBV5-6 and TRBJ2-3, with 13 bases fitting TRBD2. V dropped 4 bases and J dropped 2; count of bases not matched to a gene: 10. CDR3 length: 18 residues. The germline gives CDR1 SGHDT, CDR2 YYEEEE. This CDR3 reads CASSAKGLAGHYTDTQYF. CDR3 in DNA: TGTGCCAGCAGCGCCAAGGGACTAGCGGGACATTACACAGATACGCAGTATTTT.

The gene calls are TRBV30 and TRBJ2-5; no reliable D call. CDR3 length equals 11 residues. V shed 0 bases and J shed 5 bases, with 4 bases lying between them. CDR1 is GTSNPN and CDR2 is SVGIG in the germline V gene (reference sequence). The CDR3 bases are TGTGCCTGGAGTGTCAGGGAGACCCAGTACTTC. Its translation: CAWSVRETQYF.

The chain carries TRBV6-5 and TRBJ2-3; D may be TRBD1 (5 bases). The length of the CDR3 is 15 residues. Germline loops: CDR1 MNHEY, CDR2 SVGAGI. V was trimmed by 5 bases and J by 0 bases, leaving 12 bases between them. In DNA form, the CDR3 reads TGTGCCAGCAGTCGACAGAGTTATAGCACAGATACGCAGTATTTT. Protein: CASSRQSYSTDTQYF.

The chain employs TRBV19 and TRBJ1-5; TRBD1 is a possible D gene (5 bases). Trimming took 5 bases from V and 9 from J, leaving 23 bases between them. Germline values: CDR1 LNHDA, CDR2 SQIVND (reference sequence). This CDR3 spans 16 amino acids. The CDR3 coding sequence is TGTGCCAGTAGTGTTCGACAGATAACAATTTTAAGGCCCCAGCATTTT. Translation gives CASSVRQITILRPQHF.

The chain is built from TRBV5-1 and TRBJ2-5; 8 bases fit TRBD1. This CDR3 is built from 18 residues. Germline V CDR1 and CDR2: SGHRS, YFSETQ. Germline trimming cut 0 bases from V and 0 bases from J; bases unmatched to any gene: 10. DNA of the CDR3: TGCGCCAGCAGCTTGGGGCGTGCGGGACAGGCTTACCAAGAGACCCAGTACTTC. Protein product: CASSLGRAGQAYQETQYF. Together with reference TRBV5-1 and TRBJ2-5, the CDR3 gives the full variable domain: KAGVTQTPRYLIKTRGQQVTLSCSPISGHRSVSWYQQTPGQGLQFLFEYFSETQRNKGNFPGRFSGRQFSNSRSEMNVSTLELGDSALYLCASSLGRAGQAYQETQYFGPGTRLLVL.

The chain couples TRBV6-1 to TRBJ1-1; possibly TRBD1 for D (5 bases). Germline CDR1 and CDR2: MNHNS and SASEGT. Trimming pared 1 base from V and 7 bases from J, leaving 10 bases between. CDR3 size: 13 residues. The DNA of the CDR3 is TGTGCCAGCAGTGAAGAGGGAAGGGGTGAAGCTTTCTTT. Protein sequence: CASSEEGRGEAFF.

The rearrangement links TRBV7-2 to TRBJ2-5; TRBD2 agrees at 7 bases. This CDR3 has 15 amino acids. Trimming removed 1 base from V and 4 bases from J; junction bases left unmatched: 6. CDR1 and CDR2 (germline): SGHTA, FQGNSA. CDR3 nucleotides: TGTGCCAGCAGCTTAGGGCTTACGGGGGGAGAGACCCAGTACTTC. Amino acids: CASSLGLTGGETQYF. Together with reference TRBV7-2 and TRBJ2-5, the CDR3 gives the full variable domain: GAGVSQSPSNKVTEKGKDVELRCDPISGHTALYWYRQSLGQGLEFLIYFQGNSAPDKSGLPSDRFSAERTGGSVSTLTIQRTQQEDSAVYLCASSLGLTGGETQYFGPGTRLLVL.

The chain uses TRBV27 and TRBJ1-5; a possible D gene is TRBD1 (5 bases). This CDR3 has 15 amino acids. V lost 0 bases, J lost 7 bases, and 13 bases lay in between. CDR1 and CDR2 from the germline V gene are MNHEY and SMNVEV (reference sequence). DNA of the CDR3: TGTGCCAGCAGTTTATCGTTAAGGCGGGGGCAGCCCCAGCATTTT. Amino acids: CASSLSLRRGQPQHF.